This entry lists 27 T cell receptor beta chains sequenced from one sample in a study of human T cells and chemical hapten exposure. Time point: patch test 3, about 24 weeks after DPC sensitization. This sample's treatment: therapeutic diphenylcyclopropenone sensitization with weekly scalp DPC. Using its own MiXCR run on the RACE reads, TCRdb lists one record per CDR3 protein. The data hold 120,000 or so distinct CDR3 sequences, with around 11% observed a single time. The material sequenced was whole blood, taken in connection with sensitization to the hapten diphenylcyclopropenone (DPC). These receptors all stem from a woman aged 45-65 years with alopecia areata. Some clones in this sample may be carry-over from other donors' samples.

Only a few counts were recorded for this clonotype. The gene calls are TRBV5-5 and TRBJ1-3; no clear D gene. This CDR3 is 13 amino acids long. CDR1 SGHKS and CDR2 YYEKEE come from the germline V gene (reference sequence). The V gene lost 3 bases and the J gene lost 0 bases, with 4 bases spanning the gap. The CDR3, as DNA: TGTGCCAGCAGCTGCCTCTCTGGAAACACCATATATTTT. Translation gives CASSCLSGNTIYF.

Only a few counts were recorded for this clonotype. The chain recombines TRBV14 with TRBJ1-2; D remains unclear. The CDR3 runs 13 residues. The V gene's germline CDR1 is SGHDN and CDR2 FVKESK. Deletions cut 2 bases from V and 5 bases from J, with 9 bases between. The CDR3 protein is CASSQSGPYGYTF. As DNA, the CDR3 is TGTGCCAGCAGCCAATCCGGACCTTATGGCTACACCTTC.

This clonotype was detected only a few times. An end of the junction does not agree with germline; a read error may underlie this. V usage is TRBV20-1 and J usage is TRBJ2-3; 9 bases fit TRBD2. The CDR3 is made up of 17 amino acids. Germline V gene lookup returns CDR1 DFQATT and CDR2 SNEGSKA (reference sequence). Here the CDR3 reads CSVRGRTSERGTDTQYF. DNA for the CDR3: TGCAGTGTTAGAGGCCGGACTAGCGAAAGGGGGACAGATACGCAGTATTTT.

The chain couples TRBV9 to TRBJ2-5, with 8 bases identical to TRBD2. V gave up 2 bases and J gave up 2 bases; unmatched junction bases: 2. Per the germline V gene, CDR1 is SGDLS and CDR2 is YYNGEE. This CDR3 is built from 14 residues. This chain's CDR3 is CASSVPGGQETQYF. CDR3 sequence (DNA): TGTGCCAGCAGCGTGCCGGGGGGGCAAGAGACCCAGTACTTC.

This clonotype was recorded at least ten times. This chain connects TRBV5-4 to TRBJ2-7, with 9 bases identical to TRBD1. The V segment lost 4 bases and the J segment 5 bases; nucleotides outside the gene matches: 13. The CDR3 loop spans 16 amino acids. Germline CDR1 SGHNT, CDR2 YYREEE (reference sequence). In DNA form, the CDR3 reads TGTGCCAGCAGCAGCAACAGGGGGCACTCCCCCAACGAGCAGTACTTC. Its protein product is CASSSNRGHSPNEQYF. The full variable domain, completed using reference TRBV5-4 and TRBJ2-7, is ETGVTQSPTHLIKTRGQQVTLRCSSQSGHNTVSWYQQALGQGPQFIFQYYREEENGRGNFPPRFSGLQFPNYSSELNVNALELDDSALYLCASSSNRGHSPNEQYFGPGTRLTVT.

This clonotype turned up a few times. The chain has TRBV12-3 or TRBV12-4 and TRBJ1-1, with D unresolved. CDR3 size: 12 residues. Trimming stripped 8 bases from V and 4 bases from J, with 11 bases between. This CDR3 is CASLEGGTEAFF. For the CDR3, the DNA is TGTGCCAGCCTTGAGGGAGGCACTGAAGCTTTCTTT.

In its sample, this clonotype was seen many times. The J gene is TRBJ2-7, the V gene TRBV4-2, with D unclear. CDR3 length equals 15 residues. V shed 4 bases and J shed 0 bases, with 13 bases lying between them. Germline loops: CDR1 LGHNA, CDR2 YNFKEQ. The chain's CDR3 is CASSPNMVASYEQYF. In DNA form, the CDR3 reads TGTGCCAGCAGCCCCAATATGGTTGCCTCCTACGAGCAGTACTTC.

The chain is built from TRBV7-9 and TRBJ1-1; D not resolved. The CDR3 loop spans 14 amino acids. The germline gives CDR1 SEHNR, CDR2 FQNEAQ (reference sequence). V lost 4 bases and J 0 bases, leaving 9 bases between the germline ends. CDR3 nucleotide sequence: TGTGCCAGCAGCTCTTCAGCCCTGAACACTGAAGCTTTCTTT. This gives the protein CASSSSALNTEAFF. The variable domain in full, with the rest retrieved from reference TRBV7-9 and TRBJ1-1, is DTGVSQNPRHKITKRGQNVTFRCDPISEHNRLYWYRQTLGQGPEFLTYFQNEAQLEKSRLLSDRFSAERPKGSFSTLEIQRTEQGDSAMYLCASSSSALNTEAFFGQGTRLTVV.

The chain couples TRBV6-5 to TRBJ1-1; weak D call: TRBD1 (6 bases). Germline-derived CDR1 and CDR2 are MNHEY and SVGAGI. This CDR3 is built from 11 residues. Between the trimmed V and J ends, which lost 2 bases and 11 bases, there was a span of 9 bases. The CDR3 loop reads CASSYRGWAFF. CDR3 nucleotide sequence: TGTGCCAGCAGTTACAGGGGGTGGGCTTTCTTT.

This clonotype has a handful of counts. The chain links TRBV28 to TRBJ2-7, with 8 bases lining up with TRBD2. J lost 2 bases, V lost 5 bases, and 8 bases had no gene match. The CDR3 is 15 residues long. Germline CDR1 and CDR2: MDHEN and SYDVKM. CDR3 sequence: CASSAGTSPTYEQYF. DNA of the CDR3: TGTGCCAGCAGTGCCGGGACTAGTCCGACCTACGAGCAGTACTTC.

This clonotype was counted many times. The CDR3 here is CSVPGTSSYEQYF. CDR3 DNA: TGCAGCGTCCCCGGGACCAGCTCCTACGAGCAGTACTTC. The chain is built from TRBV29-1 and TRBJ2-7, with D tentatively TRBD1 or TRBD2 (5 bases each). CDR3 length equals 13 residues. V lost 6 bases and J 0 bases, leaving 12 bases between the germline ends. Looked up from germline, CDR1 is SQVTM and CDR2 is ANQGSEA.

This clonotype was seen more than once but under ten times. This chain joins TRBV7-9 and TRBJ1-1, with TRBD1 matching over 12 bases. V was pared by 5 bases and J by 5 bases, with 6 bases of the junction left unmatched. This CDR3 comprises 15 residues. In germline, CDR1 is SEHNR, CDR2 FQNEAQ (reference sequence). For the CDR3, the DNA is TGTGCCAGCAGCCAGGGACAGGGGGCCGGAACTGAAGCTTTCTTT. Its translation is CASSQGQGAGTEAFF.

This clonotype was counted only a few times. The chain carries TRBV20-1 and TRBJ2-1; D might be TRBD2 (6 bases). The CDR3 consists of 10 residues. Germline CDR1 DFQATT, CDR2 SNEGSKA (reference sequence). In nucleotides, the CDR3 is TGCAGAGCGGGTACGAATGAGCAGTTCTTC. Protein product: CRAGTNEQFF.

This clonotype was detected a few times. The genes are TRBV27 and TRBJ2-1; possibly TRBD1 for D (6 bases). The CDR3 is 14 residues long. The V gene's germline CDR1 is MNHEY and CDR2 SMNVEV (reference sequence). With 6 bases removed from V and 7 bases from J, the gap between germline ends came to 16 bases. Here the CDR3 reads CASSSGTPTNEQFF. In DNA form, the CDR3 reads TGTGCCAGCAGCTCCGGGACACCGACAAATGAGCAGTTCTTC.

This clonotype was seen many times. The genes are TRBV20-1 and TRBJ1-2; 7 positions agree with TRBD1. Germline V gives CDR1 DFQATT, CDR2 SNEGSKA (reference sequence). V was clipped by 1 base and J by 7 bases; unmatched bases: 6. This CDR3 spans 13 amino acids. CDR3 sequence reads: CSARGTGPGGYTF. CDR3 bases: TGCAGTGCTAGAGGGACAGGTCCAGGTGGCTACACCTTC.

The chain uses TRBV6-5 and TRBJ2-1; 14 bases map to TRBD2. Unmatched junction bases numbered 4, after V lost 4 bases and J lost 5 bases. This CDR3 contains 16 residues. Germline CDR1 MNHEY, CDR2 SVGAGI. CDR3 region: CASSSRTSGRNNEQFF. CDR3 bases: TGTGCCAGCAGTTCTCGGACTAGCGGGAGGAACAATGAGCAGTTCTTC.

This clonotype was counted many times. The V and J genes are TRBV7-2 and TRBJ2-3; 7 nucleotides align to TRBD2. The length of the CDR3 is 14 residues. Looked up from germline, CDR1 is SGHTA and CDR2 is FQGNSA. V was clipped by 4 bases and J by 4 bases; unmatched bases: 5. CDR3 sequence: CASSSRTSADTQYF. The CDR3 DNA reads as TGTGCCAGCAGCTCCCGTACTAGCGCAGATACGCAGTATTTT.

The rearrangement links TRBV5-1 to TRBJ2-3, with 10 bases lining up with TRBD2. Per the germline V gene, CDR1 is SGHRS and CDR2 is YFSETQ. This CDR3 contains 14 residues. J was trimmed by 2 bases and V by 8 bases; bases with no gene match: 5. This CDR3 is CASGGTSATDTQYF. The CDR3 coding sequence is TGCGCCAGTGGCGGGACTAGCGCCACAGATACGCAGTATTTT. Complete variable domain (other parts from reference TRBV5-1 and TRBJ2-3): KAGVTQTPRYLIKTRGQQVTLSCSPISGHRSVSWYQQTPGQGLQFLFEYFSETQRNKGNFPGRFSGRQFSNSRSEMNVSTLELGDSALYLCASGGTSATDTQYFGPGTRLTVL.

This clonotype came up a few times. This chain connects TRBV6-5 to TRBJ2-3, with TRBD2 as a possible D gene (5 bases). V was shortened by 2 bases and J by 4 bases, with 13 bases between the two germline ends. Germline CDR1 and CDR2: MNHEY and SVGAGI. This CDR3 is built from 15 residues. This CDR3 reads CASSYRAAEADTQYF. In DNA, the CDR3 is TGTGCCAGCAGTTACCGGGCAGCGGAGGCAGATACGCAGTATTTT.

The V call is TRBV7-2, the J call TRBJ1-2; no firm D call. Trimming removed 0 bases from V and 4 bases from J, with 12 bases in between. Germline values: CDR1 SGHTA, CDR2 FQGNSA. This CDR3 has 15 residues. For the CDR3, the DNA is TGTGCCAGCAGCTTAGCGCTCCGGCAAGGCTATGGCTACACCTTC. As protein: CASSLALRQGYGYTF.

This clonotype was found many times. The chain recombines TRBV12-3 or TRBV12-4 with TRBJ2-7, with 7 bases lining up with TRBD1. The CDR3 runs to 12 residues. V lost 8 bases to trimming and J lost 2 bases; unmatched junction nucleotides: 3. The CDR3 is CASRQGTYEQYF. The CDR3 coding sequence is TGTGCCAGCCGACAGGGAACCTACGAGCAGTACTTC.

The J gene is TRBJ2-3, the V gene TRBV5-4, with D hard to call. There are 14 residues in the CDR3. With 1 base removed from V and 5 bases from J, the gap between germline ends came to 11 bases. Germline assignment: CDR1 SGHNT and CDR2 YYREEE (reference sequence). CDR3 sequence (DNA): TGTGCCAGCAGCTTGAAGCTAGAGCGAGATACGCAGTATTTT. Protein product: CASSLKLERDTQYF.

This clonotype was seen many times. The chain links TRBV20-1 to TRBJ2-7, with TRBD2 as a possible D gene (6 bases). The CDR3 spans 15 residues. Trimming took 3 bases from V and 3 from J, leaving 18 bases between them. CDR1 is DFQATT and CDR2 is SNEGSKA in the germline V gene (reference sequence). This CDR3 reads CSARVSGRVLYEQYF. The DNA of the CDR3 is TGCAGTGCTAGGGTTAGCGGCAGGGTGCTCTACGAGCAGTACTTC.

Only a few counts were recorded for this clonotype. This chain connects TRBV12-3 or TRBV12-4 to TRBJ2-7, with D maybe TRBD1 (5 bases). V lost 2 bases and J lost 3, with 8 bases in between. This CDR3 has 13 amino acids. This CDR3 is CASSLRQNYEQYF. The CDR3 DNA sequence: TGTGCCAGCAGTTTACGACAGAACTACGAGCAGTACTTC.

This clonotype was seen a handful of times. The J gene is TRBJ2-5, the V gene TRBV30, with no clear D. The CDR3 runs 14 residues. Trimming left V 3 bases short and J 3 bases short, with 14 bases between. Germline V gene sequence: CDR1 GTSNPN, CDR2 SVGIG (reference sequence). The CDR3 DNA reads TGTGCCTGGAGCCCCCGGGCTGTTGAAGAGACCCAGTACTTC. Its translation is CAWSPRAVEETQYF.

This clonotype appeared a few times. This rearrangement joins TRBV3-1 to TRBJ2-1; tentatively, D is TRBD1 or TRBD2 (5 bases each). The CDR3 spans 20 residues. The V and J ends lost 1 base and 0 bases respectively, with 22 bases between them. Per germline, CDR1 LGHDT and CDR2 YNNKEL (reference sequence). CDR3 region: CASSQGDPSLNGASYNEQFF. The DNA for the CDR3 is TGTGCCAGCAGCCAAGGAGACCCTAGCTTGAACGGGGCCTCCTACAATGAGCAGTTCTTC.

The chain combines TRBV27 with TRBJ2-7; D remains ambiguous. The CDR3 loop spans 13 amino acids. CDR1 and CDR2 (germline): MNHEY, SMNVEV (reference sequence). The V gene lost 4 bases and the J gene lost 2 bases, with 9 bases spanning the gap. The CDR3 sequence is CASSSGRTYEQYF. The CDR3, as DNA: TGTGCCAGCAGTTCGGGCAGAACCTACGAGCAGTACTTC.